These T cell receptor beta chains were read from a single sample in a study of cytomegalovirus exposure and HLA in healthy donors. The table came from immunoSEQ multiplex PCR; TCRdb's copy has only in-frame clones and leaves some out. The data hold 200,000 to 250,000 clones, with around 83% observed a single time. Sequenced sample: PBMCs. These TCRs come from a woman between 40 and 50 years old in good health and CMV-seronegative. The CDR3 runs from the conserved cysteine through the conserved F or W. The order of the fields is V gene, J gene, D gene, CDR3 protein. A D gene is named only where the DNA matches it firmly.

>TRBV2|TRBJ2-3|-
CASSQTGEGGWSTQYF
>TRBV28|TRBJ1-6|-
CASSLPRLSSYNSPLHF
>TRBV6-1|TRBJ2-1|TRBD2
CASSTTGTRPREQFF
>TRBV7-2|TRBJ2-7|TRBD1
CASRFPGQGAYEQYF
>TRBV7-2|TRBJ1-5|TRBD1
CASSPTGTGGNQPQHF
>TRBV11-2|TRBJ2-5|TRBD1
CASSPTRQGQETQYF
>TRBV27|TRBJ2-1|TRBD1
CASSPHGQGGHNEQFF
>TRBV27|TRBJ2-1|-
CASSGGQGSYNEQFF
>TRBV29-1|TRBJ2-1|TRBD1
CSVTGTGKTYNEQFF
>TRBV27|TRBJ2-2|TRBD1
CASSPPGQGITGELFF
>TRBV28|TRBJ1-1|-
CASSLSSGRIAFF
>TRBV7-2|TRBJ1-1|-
CASSLNQGYTEAFF
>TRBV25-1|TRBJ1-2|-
CASQGQGRAYYGYTF
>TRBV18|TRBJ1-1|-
CASSPAQRNTEAFF
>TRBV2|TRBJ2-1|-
CASSLGRTWDEQFF
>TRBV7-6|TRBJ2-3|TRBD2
CASSLMLVAGGPGDTQYF
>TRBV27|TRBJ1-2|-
CASSSDRFGYGYTF
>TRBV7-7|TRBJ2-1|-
CASSLGLSSYNEQFF
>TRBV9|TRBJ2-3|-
CASSVVGQTDTQYF
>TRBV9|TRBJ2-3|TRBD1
CASSPAWGQTDTQYF
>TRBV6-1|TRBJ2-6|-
CASYSYSGANVLTF
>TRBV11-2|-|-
CASRSSYEQYF
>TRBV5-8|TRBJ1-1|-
CASSWGHTEAFF
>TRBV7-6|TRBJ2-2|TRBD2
CASSPGLAGGNTGELFF
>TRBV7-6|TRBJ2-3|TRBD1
CASSSLRGDRAFTDTQYF
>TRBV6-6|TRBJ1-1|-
CASSYSGRNTEAFF
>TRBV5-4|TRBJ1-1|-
CASSLEQGFVTEAFF
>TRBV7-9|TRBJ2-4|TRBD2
CASSLLGGTSEAKNIQYF
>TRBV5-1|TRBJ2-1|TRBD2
CASSQTSGSLNEQFF
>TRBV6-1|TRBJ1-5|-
CASSENGALGNQPQHF
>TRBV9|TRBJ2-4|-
CASSVGLGGGIQYF
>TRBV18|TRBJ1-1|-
CASSPREGSMNTEAFF
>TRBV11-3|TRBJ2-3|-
CASSQNGDTQYF
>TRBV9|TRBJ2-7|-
CASSANFYSYEQYF
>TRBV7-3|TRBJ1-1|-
CASSPGDSEAFF
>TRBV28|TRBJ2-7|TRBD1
CASSTQGQIYEQYF
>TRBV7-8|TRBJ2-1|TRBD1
CASSPRDSLNEQFF
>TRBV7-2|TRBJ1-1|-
CASSLEWSTEAFF
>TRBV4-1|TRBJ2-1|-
CASSQVAEYNEQFF
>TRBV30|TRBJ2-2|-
CAWSVLSTGELFF
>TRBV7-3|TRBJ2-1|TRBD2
CASSLTGSRSGRGSYNEQFF
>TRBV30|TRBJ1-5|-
CAWSEQPNQPQHF
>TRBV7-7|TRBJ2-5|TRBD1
CASSSDRGRQETQYF
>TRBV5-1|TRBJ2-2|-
CASSLGPGTGELFF
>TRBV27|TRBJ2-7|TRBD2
CASSLTGRAYEQYF
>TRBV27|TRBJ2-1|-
CASSPTENNEQFF
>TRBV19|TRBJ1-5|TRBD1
CASSGSGQGGQPQHF
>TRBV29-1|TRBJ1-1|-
CSVPTAEVNTEAFF
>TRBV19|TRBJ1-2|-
CASSIIANYGYTF
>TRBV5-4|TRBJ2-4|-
CASSLGGGIQYF
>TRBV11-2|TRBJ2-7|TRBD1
CASSSLKHGTGGYEQYF
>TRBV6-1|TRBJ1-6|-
CASSGGQLYNSPLHF
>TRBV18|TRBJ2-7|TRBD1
CASSPLDRGGEQYF
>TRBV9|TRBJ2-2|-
CASSVASSLRGTGELFF
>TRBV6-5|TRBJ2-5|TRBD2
CASSLREGHKETQYF
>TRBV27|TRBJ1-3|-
CASSLYGARGSGNTIYF
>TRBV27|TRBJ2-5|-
CASSPDIQETQYF
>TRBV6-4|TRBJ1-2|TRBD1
CASSADRGSWAYTF
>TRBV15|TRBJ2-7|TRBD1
CATSRDRDSAYEQYF